These 15 T cell receptor beta chains share one sample of origin, sequenced in a study of blood T cell repertoires in COVID-19. Profiled with immunoSEQ multiplex PCR; TCRdb holds only in-frame clones, not every one. Of about 34,000 clones listed, roughly 80% are singletons. The sequenced sample consisted of peripheral blood. The origin of the receptors is a man older than 75 with active or convalescent COVID-19.

This clone was observed a single time. The genes are TRBV24-1 and TRBJ1-1; D is uncertain. V dropped 4 bases and J dropped 0 bases, with 11 bases sitting between them. This CDR3 is 15 amino acids long. CDR1 and CDR2 (germline): KGHDR, SFDVKD. The CDR3 coding sequence is TGTGCCACCAGTGACTCAACAGACCTGAACACTGAAGCTTTCTTT. As protein: CATSDSTDLNTEAFF.

V and J are TRBV5-4 and TRBJ2-2; TRBD2 agrees at 9 bases. The CDR3 is made up of 17 amino acids. In germline, CDR1 is SGHNT, CDR2 YYREEE (reference sequence). After removal of 0 bases from V and 2 bases from J, the junction contained 5 bases not matched to a gene. The chain's CDR3 is CASSLALAGLNTGELFF. As DNA, the CDR3 is TGTGCCAGCAGCTTGGCCCTAGCGGGGCTCAACACCGGGGAGCTGTTTTTT.

This rearrangement joins TRBV19 to TRBJ2-1, with 9 nucleotides matching TRBD2. This CDR3 contains 16 residues. Germline loops: CDR1 LNHDA, CDR2 SQIVND (reference sequence). J was trimmed by 2 bases and V by 5 bases; bases with no gene match: 7. CDR3 sequence (DNA): TGTGCCAGTAGTGGGGGACTAGCATTACCCTACAATGAGCAGTTCTTC. Its translation is CASSGGLALPYNEQFF.

This chain links TRBV28 with TRBJ2-5; 12 bases fit TRBD1. Germline lookup yields CDR1 MDHEN and CDR2 SYDVKM. This CDR3 spans 15 amino acids. V lost 6 bases and J lost 5; bases outside the gene matches: 7. CDR3 sequence: CASSRGQGALETQYF. The CDR3 DNA reads TGTGCCAGCAGCAGGGGACAGGGGGCGCTTGAGACCCAGTACTTC.

The rearrangement uses TRBV25-1 and TRBJ2-3, with TRBD1 matching over 8 bases. The J segment lost 2 bases and the V segment lost 6 bases, leaving 10 bases of the junction unmatched. In germline, CDR1 is MGHDK, CDR2 SYGVNS. The CDR3 is 16 residues long. Written as DNA, the CDR3 is TGTGCCAGCAGCCAAACAGGGGGTTTTTACACAGATACGCAGTATTTT. Protein: CASSQTGGFYTDTQYF.

This chain joins TRBV18 and TRBJ2-1; the D gene is possibly TRBD2 (6 bases). V lost 0 bases to trimming and J lost 1 base, with 7 bases between them. CDR1 KGHSH and CDR2 LQKENI come from the germline V gene. The CDR3 length is 15 residues. DNA for the CDR3: TGTGCCAGCTCACCACCGGGGGGATCCTACAATGAGCAGTTCTTC. This encodes CASSPPGGSYNEQFF.

The chain uses TRBV24-1 and TRBJ2-7; TRBD2 might be the D (6 bases). Germline V gives CDR1 KGHDR, CDR2 SFDVKD. The V gene lost 6 bases and the J gene lost 2 bases, with 16 bases spanning the gap. This CDR3 spans 15 amino acids. CDR3 DNA: TGTGCCACCAGTTCTGCTAGCGACAAAACCTACGAGCAGTACTTC. Translated: CATSSASDKTYEQYF.

As concerns this clone: Other DNA sequences within the sample encode an identical CDR3. The genes are TRBV29-1 and TRBJ2-7; D remains ambiguous. Germline CDR1 reads SQVTM; CDR2 reads ANQGSEA. Trimming took off 5 bases at V and 4 bases at J, with 9 bases between the two ends. The CDR3 extends over 11 amino acids. The CDR3 reads CSVYTNYEQYF. CDR3 in DNA: TGCAGCGTTTACACGAATTACGAGCAGTACTTC.

The chain recombines TRBV13 with TRBJ2-3; 10 positions match TRBD2. The CDR3 length is 17 residues. With V trimmed by 3 bases and J by 5 bases, 11 bases remained unmatched. The germline gives CDR1 PRHDT, CDR2 FYEKMQ (reference sequence). The CDR3 is CASSFSPLAGVVDTQYF. CDR3 sequence (DNA): TGTGCCAGCAGCTTCTCGCCCCTAGCGGGAGTGGTAGATACGCAGTATTTT.

In its sample, this clone ranks as medium-sized. This rearrangement joins TRBV5-4 to TRBJ2-7; 15 bases are a match to TRBD2. From germline, CDR1 is SGHNT and CDR2 YYREEE (reference sequence). The junction had 5 bases not matched to a gene; V was cut back by 4 bases and J by 3 bases. This CDR3 spans 16 amino acids. The CDR3 here is CASSPGLAGGLYEQYF. The CDR3 DNA reads TGTGCCAGCAGCCCGGGACTAGCGGGAGGCCTCTACGAGCAGTACTTC.

The rearrangement joins TRBV6-5 to TRBJ2-2; TRBD1 is a possible D gene (5 bases). Trimming shortened V by 5 bases and J by 5 bases, and 12 bases separated the two germline ends. The germline gives CDR1 MNHEY, CDR2 SVGAGI. This CDR3 is 14 amino acids long. CDR3 sequence (DNA): TGTGCCAGCAGTAAACAAGGGGTTACCGGGGAGCTGTTTTTT. Translation: CASSKQGVTGELFF.

V and J are TRBV6-2 or TRBV6-3 and TRBJ2-1, with 9 positions matching TRBD2. CDR1 MNHEY and CDR2 SVGEGT come from the germline V gene. The junction had 12 bases not matched to a gene; V was cut back by 5 bases and J by 4 bases. There are 17 residues in the CDR3. The CDR3 bases are TGTGCCAGCAGTCAATACGATAGCGGGAGTTCTTACAATGAGCAGTTCTTC. Encoded protein: CASSQYDSGSSYNEQFF.

This clone has only a few counts. The CDR3 loop reads CASSVGTSGTYEQYF. DNA for the CDR3: TGTGCCAGCAGCGTCGGGACTAGCGGAACCTACGAGCAGTACTTC. V gene TRBV5-4 combines with J gene TRBJ2-7; 11 bases are shared with TRBD2. This CDR3 comprises 15 residues. Germline CDR1 reads SGHNT; CDR2 reads YYREEE (reference sequence). Trimming at V came to 4 bases and at J to 2 bases, leaving 5 bases not matched to a gene. The entire variable domain, with the rest obtained from reference TRBV5-4 and TRBJ2-7, is as follows: ETGVTQSPTHLIKTRGQQVTLRCSSQSGHNTVSWYQQALGQGPQFIFQYYREEENGRGNFPPRFSGLQFPNYSSELNVNALELDDSALYLCASSVGTSGTYEQYFGPGTRLTVT.

The chain is built from TRBV5-1 and TRBJ1-5; the match to TRBD1 covers 11 bases. The CDR3 is 15 residues long. Germline trimming cut 4 bases from V and 6 bases from J; bases unmatched to any gene: 6. Per germline, CDR1 SGHRS and CDR2 YFSETQ. The CDR3 sequence is CASSPGQGAFQPQHF. As DNA, the CDR3 is TGCGCCAGCAGCCCCGGACAGGGGGCCTTTCAGCCCCAGCATTTT.

In DNA form, the CDR3 reads TGTGCCAGCAGTACCGCAGCGACTAGCGGGGGGTACCAAGAGACCCAGTACTTC. Protein: CASSTAATSGGYQETQYF. This chain uses TRBV28 with TRBJ2-5; 13 bases line up with TRBD2. The V segment lost 5 bases and the J segment 0 bases; nucleotides outside the gene matches: 9. The CDR3 contains 18 residues. CDR1 and CDR2 from the germline V gene are MDHEN and SYDVKM. Filled out from reference TRBV28 and TRBJ2-5, the complete variable domain reads DVKVTQSSRYLVKRTGEKVFLECVQDMDHENMFWYRQDPGLGLRLIYFSYDVKMKEKGDIPEGYSVSREKKERFSLILESASTNQTSMYLCASSTAATSGGYQETQYFGPGTRLLVL.